This entry features one T cell receptor (beta chain) sequence. The data originate from a study of blood T cell repertoires in COVID-19. The germline V gene encodes CDR1 SGDLS and CDR2 YYNGEE. The ends were cut back, 5 bases at V and 3 bases at J, with 20 bases in the middle. There are 17 residues in the CDR3. Only in-frame clones appear in the TCRdb table, and some are missing; sequencing was by immunoSEQ multiplex PCR. The sample has more than 100,000 clones; more than 80% are singletons. Sequenced input: peripheral blood. The chain has TRBV9 and TRBJ1-4, with a possible D match to TRBD1 (5 bases). This receptor was identified in an older woman with acute or convalescent COVID-19. The CDR3 DNA reads as TGTGCCAGCAGTACCGGGACTCATGGATTGGCTAATGAAAAACTGTTTTTT. Its protein is CASSTGTHGLANEKLFF.